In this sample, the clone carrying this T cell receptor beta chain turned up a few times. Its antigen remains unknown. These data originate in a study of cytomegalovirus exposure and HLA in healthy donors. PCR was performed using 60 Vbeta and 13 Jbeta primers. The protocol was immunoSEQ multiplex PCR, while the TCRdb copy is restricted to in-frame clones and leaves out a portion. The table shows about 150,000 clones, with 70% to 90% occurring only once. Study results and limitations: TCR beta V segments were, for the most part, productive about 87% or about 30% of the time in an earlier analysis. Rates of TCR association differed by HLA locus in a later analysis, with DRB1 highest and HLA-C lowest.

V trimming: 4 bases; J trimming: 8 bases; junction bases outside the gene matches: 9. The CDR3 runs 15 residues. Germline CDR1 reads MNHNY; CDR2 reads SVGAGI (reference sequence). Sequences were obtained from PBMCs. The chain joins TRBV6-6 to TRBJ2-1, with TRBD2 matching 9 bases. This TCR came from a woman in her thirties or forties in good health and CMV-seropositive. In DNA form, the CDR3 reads TGTGCCAGCAGTTCCCTAGCGGGGCCTATTGATGAGCAGTTCTTC. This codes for CASSSLAGPIDEQFF.